The source of this T cell receptor beta chain is a study of T cells after yellow fever vaccination. Study-wide context: Fractions containing few cells were prepared with SMART-Seq v4 Ultra Low Input. Whole-study findings and limits: Boosting was followed by the reappearance of most primary-vaccination clones (about 97% CD4, roughly 90% CD8). One caveat is that FACS-sorted repertoires could contain abundant clonotypes contaminating from the bulk population.

MiXCR, run by TCRdb on the 5' RACE reads, gives a single entry per CDR3 protein. Here the sample spans some 550,000 distinct CDR3 sequences, approximately 21% being singletons. Looked up from germline, CDR1 is SNHLY and CDR2 is FYNNEI. V was pared by 5 bases and J by 5 bases, with 16 bases between. The CDR3 is 15 residues long. This clonotype has just a few counts. Its antigen is undetermined. This chain connects TRBV2 to TRBJ2-1; no clear D. The TCR was taken from a man aged 25-40 years who received the YFV17D yellow fever vaccine. The source was PBMCs, collected 15 days after the yellow fever booster vaccination. The CDR3 reads CASSPRPQWDNEQFF. The CDR3 nucleotides are TGTGCCAGCAGTCCAAGACCCCAGTGGGACAATGAGCAGTTCTTC.